The 10 T cell receptor beta chains given below trace back to one sample, sequenced in a study of OX40 agonist ivuxolimab in advanced cancers. Clones were read by immunoSEQ multiplex PCR, and TCRdb kept only the in-frame ones, dropping some. Of about 150,000 clones listed, 94% are singletons. The sample was CD4+ or CD8+ T cells sorted from blood, taken in a trial of the OX40 agonist ivuxolimab. The source is an adult with an advanced solid tumor such as melanoma, head and neck, liver or kidney cancer.

This rearrangement joins TRBV19 to TRBJ1-2; 7 nucleotides match TRBD1. Germline CDR1 is LNHDA and CDR2 is SQIVND (reference sequence). CDR3 length: 16 amino acids. J lost 4 bases, V lost 5 bases, and 13 bases had no gene match. The CDR3, as DNA: TGTGCCAGTAGTCCACTCTCGACAGGGAGTGGCTATGGCTACACCTTC. It encodes CASSPLSTGSGYGYTF.

The V and J genes are TRBV5-4 and TRBJ1-1; tentatively, D is TRBD1 (5 bases). The CDR3 contains 12 residues. The V and J ends lost 6 bases and 1 base respectively, with 7 bases between them. Germline values: CDR1 SGHNT, CDR2 YYREEE (reference sequence). The CDR3 sequence is CASNGGNTEAFF. The CDR3 DNA follows: TGTGCCAGCAACGGGGGGAACACTGAAGCTTTCTTT.

This clone was seen just once. V usage is TRBV28 and J usage is TRBJ2-7; 8 bases agree with TRBD2. V was clipped by 8 bases and J by 0 bases; unmatched bases: 6. From germline, CDR1 is MDHEN and CDR2 SYDVKM. The CDR3 spans 14 residues. In DNA form, the CDR3 reads TGTGCCAGCGGCGCCGGGGGGGACTCCTACGAGCAGTACTTC. Its translation is CASGAGGDSYEQYF.

This clone was detected only once. The chain carries TRBV6-5 and TRBJ1-1; maybe TRBD1 (5 bases). Between the trimmed V and J ends, which lost 2 bases and 11 bases, there was a span of 15 bases. The CDR3 runs to 13 residues. Looked up from germline, CDR1 is MNHEY and CDR2 is SVGAGI. The CDR3 DNA sequence: TGTGCCAGCAGTTACCCCGGGGGGGTCTCGGCTTTCTTT. The encoded protein is CASSYPGGVSAFF.

The J gene is TRBJ2-1, the V gene TRBV4-3, with 9 bases aligning to TRBD2. Germline values: CDR1 LGHNA, CDR2 YSLEER. The CDR3 is 17 residues long. After removal of 0 bases from V and 10 bases from J, the junction contained 13 bases not matched to a gene. CDR3 nucleotide sequence: TGCGCCAGCAGCCAAGATCTCACGTCTAGCGGGGACCGAGAGCAGTTCTTC. Amino acid sequence: CASSQDLTSSGDREQFF.

The V call is TRBV14, the J call TRBJ1-1, with TRBD1 as a possible D gene (5 bases). V was shortened by 0 bases and J by 8 bases, with 13 bases between the two germline ends. The CDR3 loop spans 14 amino acids. Germline V CDR1 and CDR2: SGHDN, FVKESK. The CDR3 reads CASSQDPMGGEAFF. The CDR3 DNA reads as TGTGCCAGCAGCCAAGATCCCATGGGGGGAGAAGCTTTCTTT.

This rearrangement joins TRBV27 to TRBJ2-7; TRBD2 might be the D (6 bases). Trimming removed 5 bases from V and 2 bases from J, with 22 bases in between. Per germline, CDR1 MNHEY and CDR2 SMNVEV (reference sequence). This CDR3 contains 17 residues. The CDR3 sequence is CASSTKPAGGLPYEQYF. The CDR3, as DNA: TGTGCCAGCAGTACTAAACCCGCTGGGGGACTCCCCTACGAGCAGTACTTC.

Only a few counts were recorded for this clone. The chain is built from TRBV11-2 and TRBJ1-1; D is ambiguous. V lost 0 bases and J lost 0, with 8 bases in between. The CDR3 contains 15 residues. Germline V gives CDR1 SGHAT, CDR2 FQNNGV. For the CDR3, the DNA is TGTGCCAGCAGCTTAGATCCCAGCATGAACACTGAAGCTTTCTTT. Its translation: CASSLDPSMNTEAFF. The entire variable domain, with the rest obtained from reference TRBV11-2 and TRBJ1-1, is as follows: EAGVAQSPRYKIIEKRQSVAFWCNPISGHATLYWYQQILGQGPKLLIQFQNNGVVDDSQLPKDRFSAERLKGVDSTLKIQPAKLEDSAVYLCASSLDPSMNTEAFFGQGTRLTVV.

In this sample, this clone turned up a few times. The chain recombines TRBV11-2 with TRBJ1-2; a possible D gene is TRBD1 (5 bases). This CDR3 comprises 13 residues. Germline V lookup: CDR1 SGHAT, CDR2 FQNNGV. Trimming shortened V by 0 bases and J by 7 bases, and 9 bases separated the two germline ends. The CDR3: CASSLDRDGGYTF. The CDR3 DNA reads as TGTGCCAGCAGCTTAGACCGGGACGGTGGCTACACCTTC.

This clone was observed a few times. The rearrangement links TRBV28 to TRBJ2-6; TRBD1 is a possible D gene (7 bases). Trimming took off 6 bases at V and 5 bases at J, with 23 bases between the two ends. CDR1 and CDR2 (germline): MDHEN, SYDVKM. There are 18 residues in the CDR3. The CDR3 here is CASSPRDRFYGWANVLTF. The CDR3 DNA sequence: TGTGCCAGCAGCCCGCGGGACAGATTCTATGGTTGGGCCAACGTCCTGACTTTC.